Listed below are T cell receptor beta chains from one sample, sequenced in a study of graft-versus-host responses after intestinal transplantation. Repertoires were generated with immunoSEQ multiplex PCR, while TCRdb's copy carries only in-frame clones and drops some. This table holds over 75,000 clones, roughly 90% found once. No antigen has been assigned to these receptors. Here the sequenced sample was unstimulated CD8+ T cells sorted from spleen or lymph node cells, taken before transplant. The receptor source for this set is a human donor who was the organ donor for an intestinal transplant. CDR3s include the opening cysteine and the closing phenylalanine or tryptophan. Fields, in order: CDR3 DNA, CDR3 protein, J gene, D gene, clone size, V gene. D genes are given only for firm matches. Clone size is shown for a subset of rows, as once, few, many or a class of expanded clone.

TGTGCCTGGAGTAGGGACAGCGCCTACGAGCAGTACTTC CAWSRDSAYEQYF TRBJ2-7 TRBD1 once TRBV30
TGTGCCAGCAACCCCGTGGGCAGGGAGGCAGATACGCAGTATTTT CASNPVGREADTQYF TRBJ2-3 . . TRBV2
TGCGCCAGTTCGACACAGGGCGGGGGATTTAGCAATCAGCCCCAGCATTTT CASSTQGGGFSNQPQHF TRBJ1-5 . . TRBV10-2
TGTGCCAGTAGTGGGGCAGGGCTGGTAAGAAGCAATCAGCCCCAGCATTTT CASSGAGLVRSNQPQHF TRBJ1-5 . . TRBV19
TGTGCCAGCAGCTGGAATTTTGGACAGGAGGACAATGGCTACACCTTC CASSWNFGQEDNGYTF TRBJ1-2 TRBD1 . TRBV5-5
TGTGCCATCAGCCCGAAAACTAGCGGAGGGTACGAGCAGTACTTC CAISPKTSGGYEQYF TRBJ2-7 TRBD2 . TRBV10-3
TGTGCCAGCAGCGGCCGGGACAGGGATCCCGAGCAGTACTTC CASSGRDRDPEQYF TRBJ2-7 TRBD1 . TRBV13
TGTGCCAGCTCAACCGGGACATCCGAAGAGACCCAGTACTTC CASSTGTSEETQYF TRBJ2-5 . . TRBV6-5
TGTGCCATCAGTGATCCTTCCTCCTACAATGAGCAGTTCTTC CAISDPSSYNEQFF TRBJ2-1 . . TRBV10-3
TGTGCCAGCAGTCGACAGGTACAAATCCCTCTCTACGAGCAGTACTTC CASSRQVQIPLYEQYF TRBJ2-7 . . TRBV6-6
TGCGCCAGCGTTCGAACGGGACAGGGGGCAGACGAGCAGTACTTC CASVRTGQGADEQYF TRBJ2-7 TRBD1 . TRBV23-1
TGCGCCAGCAGCTTGTGGTCACTTGGTGAAAAACTGTTTTTT CASSLWSLGEKLFF TRBJ1-4 . . TRBV5-1
TGTGCCAGTAGTATAGAATATCGGGATCAGCCCCAGCATTTT CASSIEYRDQPQHF TRBJ1-5 . . TRBV19
TGCGCCAGCCGATTAGGACAGGGGACGAACACTGAAGCTTTCTTT CASRLGQGTNTEAFF TRBJ1-1 TRBD1 few TRBV10-2
TGTGCCAGCAGCCCAAGAGGACAGGGTCCCCCCGGGGAGCTGTTTTTT CASSPRGQGPPGELFF TRBJ2-2 TRBD1 . TRBV11-2
TGTGCCAGTAGCATTTGGACAGAAGAGAATGAAAAACTGTTTTTT CASSIWTEENEKLFF TRBJ1-4 . . TRBV13
TGTGCCAGCAGCCCAAGTCAACAAAAGAACACTGAAGCTTTCTTT CASSPSQQKNTEAFF TRBJ1-1 . . TRBV4-2
TGTGCCAGTAGTATAGGGACTGGGCACTACGAGCAGTACTTC CASSIGTGHYEQYF TRBJ2-7 . . TRBV19
TGTGCCAGCAGTTTAGCGGTATGGGACACTGAAGCTTTCTTT CASSLAVWDTEAFF TRBJ1-1 . once TRBV27
TGTGCCAGCAGCTTAGAGTTGGGAGTAAATCAGCCCCAGCATTTT CASSLELGVNQPQHF TRBJ1-5 . . TRBV7-9
TGTGCCAGCAGTGATTGGGGGCGGTTAGTCGACTATGGCTACACCTTC CASSDWGRLVDYGYTF TRBJ1-2 . . TRBV6-1
TGTGCCAGCAGTTTCTATATTTTTGTAGGCGGGACCGACTACGAGCAGTACTTC CASSFYIFVGGTDYEQYF TRBJ2-7 . . TRBV28
TGCAGGGCGGAGGGTCCGGATACGCAGTATTTT CRAEGPDTQYF TRBJ2-3 . . TRBV20-1
TGTGCCAGCAGCGTGCCTCTAACGGACAAGCAAGAGACCCAGTACTTC CASSVPLTDKQETQYF TRBJ2-5 . . TRBV9
TGTGCCATCAGGAGCGGGGGGGCCGGGGAGCTGTTTTTT CAIRSGGAGELFF TRBJ2-2 TRBD2 . TRBV10-3
TGTGCCAGCAGTTTTCTTTACTGGGCGGGTGGGTACACCGGGGAGCTGTTTTTT CASSFLYWAGGYTGELFF TRBJ2-2 . . TRBV28
TGTGCCAGCAGCTTATTACAGGGGATCGACATTCAGTACTTC CASSLLQGIDIQYF TRBJ2-4 TRBD1 . TRBV11-3
TGTGCCAGCATAACAGGGGGCGCGTTGGGAGCTTTCTTT CASITGGALGAFF TRBJ1-1 TRBD1 . TRBV2
TGTGCCAGTAGTAGGTCCTGGAGACAGGGATTTGCTTTCTTT CASSRSWRQGFAFF TRBJ1-1 TRBD1 . TRBV19
TGTGCCAGCAGCACGGACGGACTGAACACCGGGGAGCTGTTTTTT CASSTDGLNTGELFF TRBJ2-2 . . TRBV13
TGTGCCAGTCCAGATTTTGGGGGGGGTTCCTACAATGAGCAGTTCTTC CASPDFGGGSYNEQFF TRBJ2-1 TRBD2 . TRBV7-9
TGTGCCAGCAGTGACTCATGGACAGGGTCCCCTTATGGCTACACCTTC CASSDSWTGSPYGYTF TRBJ1-2 TRBD1 . TRBV6-4
TGCGCCAGCAGCCAAGTACGGGGGACCTACAATGAGCAGTTCTTC CASSQVRGTYNEQFF TRBJ2-1 . . TRBV4-1
TGTGCCAGCAGCCGGGGGGGCACAGTTTATGCTTTCTTT CASSRGGTVYAFF TRBJ1-1 . . TRBV7-8
TGTGCCAGCAGCTTAGACAGGGTAATTTCCTACGAGCAGTACTTC CASSLDRVISYEQYF TRBJ2-7 . . TRBV7-9
TGTGCCAGCAGCTTAGGTGGAGAGAACACTGAAGCTTTCTTT CASSLGGENTEAFF TRBJ1-1 . . TRBV11-2
TGCGCCAGCAGCCAGAGGGGAGGCGGGCCCTACAATGAGCAGTTCTTC CASSQRGGGPYNEQFF TRBJ2-1 . . TRBV4-1
TGTGCCAGCAGTTTATCGCCTTATAGCTCCTACGAGCAGTACTTC CASSLSPYSSYEQYF TRBJ2-7 . . TRBV27
TGTGCCAGCAGCAAGGACAGGGTCTACGAGCAGTACTTC CASSKDRVYEQYF TRBJ2-7 TRBD1 . TRBV6-6
TGTGCCAGCAGCCTATACCGCAGGGGCGGAGGACAGCCCCAGCATTTT CASSLYRRGGGQPQHF TRBJ1-5 . . TRBV5-6
TGTGCCAGCAGCTTCCCGGACTCCATGTCCTACGAGCAGTACTTC CASSFPDSMSYEQYF TRBJ2-7 . . TRBV7-9
TGTGCCAGCAGCTCTTGGACAGGCTTCTACGAGCAGTACTTC CASSSWTGFYEQYF TRBJ2-7 TRBD1 . TRBV11-3
TGTGCCAGTAGTATATACGGGGGGGATTCCTACGAGCAGTACTTC CASSIYGGDSYEQYF TRBJ2-7 TRBD2 . TRBV19
TGTGCCAGCAGTGAAGGGGGCTTGAAAGGCCAGGTGGGACTCTCTGGGGCCAACGTCCTGACTTTC CASSEGGLKGQVGLSGANVLTF TRBJ2-6 . . TRBV6-1
TGCGCCAGCAGCCAAGCAGACAGGGTAGGGCTTGGGTACGAGCAGTACTTC CASSQADRVGLGYEQYF TRBJ2-7 TRBD1 . TRBV4-1
TGTGCCAGCAGCTCAGGGACATTATATCAGCCCCAGCATTTT CASSSGTLYQPQHF TRBJ1-5 . . TRBV9
TGTGCCAGCAGCTCGCAACTCCGGACTGGCTACGAGCAGTACTTC CASSSQLRTGYEQYF TRBJ2-7 . . TRBV7-9
TGCGCCAGCAGCTTGGGCGGGGATCGTCGAGAGCAGTACTTC CASSLGGDRREQYF TRBJ2-7 . . TRBV5-1
TGCGCCAGCAGCCAAGTAAAATGGCAGGGAGGTTTCACCGGGGAGCTGTTTTTT CASSQVKWQGGFTGELFF TRBJ2-2 . . TRBV4-1
TGTGCCAGCAGCCTTGGACAGAACACTGAAGCTTTCTTT CASSLGQNTEAFF TRBJ1-1 . . TRBV7-3
TGTGCCAGCAGTTACGATACGGGGGGTCCAGGTGAGCAGTTCTTC CASSYDTGGPGEQFF TRBJ2-1 TRBD2 . TRBV6-5
TGTGCCAGCAGCTTAGTGTCTAGCGGGAAAGAGACCCAGTACTTC CASSLVSSGKETQYF TRBJ2-5 TRBD2 . TRBV11-2
TGTGCCAGCAGTGTTCGGGATTATGGCTATGGCTACACCTTC CASSVRDYGYGYTF TRBJ1-2 . once TRBV6-1
TGTGCCAGCAGCCATAGCGGGGGGGCCACAGATACGCAGTATTTT CASSHSGGATDTQYF TRBJ2-3 TRBD2 . TRBV14